A selection of T cell receptor beta chains follows, all from one sample in a study of tumor and adjacent non-tumor tissue in lung cancer. TCRdb re-analysed the multiplex PCR reads in MiXCR, keeping a single row per CDR3 protein. Here the sample spans 200,000 or so distinct CDR3 sequences, over 55% being singletons. What was sequenced was lung tumor tissue. Receptors were obtained from a man between 60 and 70 years old with non-small cell lung cancer. The CDR3 runs from the conserved cysteine through the conserved F or W. D genes are given only for firm matches. Clone size is given for some rows only: seen once, a few or many times, or a class if the clone is expanded.

>13|NA|TRBJ1-2|few|TRBV20-1
TGCAGTGCTAGACGCGGGGGGGTTGGGGGTTACACCTTC
CSARRGGVGGYTF
>15|NA|TRBJ2-1|NA|TRBV20-1
TGCAGTGCTTCTTGGGGTGGCGTGTCCTACAATGAGCAGTTCTTC
CSASWGGVSYNEQFF
>16|TRBD1|TRBJ1-3|NA|TRBV4-1
TGCGCCAGCAACCAAGTTCAGGGGGGCTCTGGAAACACCATATATTTT
CASNQVQGGSGNTIYF
>11|NA|TRBJ1-2|once|TRBV4-2
TGTTACAGCAGCCAAGATAAAGGCTACACCTTC
CYSSQDKGYTF
>11|NA|TRBJ2-7|NA|TRBV6-5
TGTGCCAGCAGTTACGGATATGAGCAGCACTTC
CASSYGYEQHF
>19|TRBD1|TRBJ1-6|NA|TRBV7-9
TGTGCCAGCAGCTTATCCATTCGCCATGGACAGGGGGCGTATTCACCCCTCCACTTT
CASSLSIRHGQGAYSPLHF
>14|NA|TRBJ2-2|once|TRBV29-1
TGCAGTGTCGCCCATACTGGTAGAGCCGGGGAGCTGTCTTTT
CSVAHTGRAGELSF
>15|NA|TRBJ2-7|many|TRBV20-1
TGCAGTGCCGACGTTACCCGGGCTTCCTCCTACGAGCAGTACTTC
CSADVTRASSYEQYF
>13|NA|TRBJ2-7|NA|TRBV6-5
TGTGCCAACACAGGTGGCGACTCCTACGAGCAGTACTTC
CANTGGDSYEQYF
>14|NA|TRBJ2-3|few|TRBV5-1
TGCGCCAGCAGCGCGGGACAGCGCACAGATACGCAGTATTTT
CASSAGQRTDTQYF
>13|NA|TRBJ2-2|NA|TRBV13
TGTGCCAGCAGCCCAACGGTGGCCGGGGAGCTGTTTTTT
CASSPTVAGELFF
>13|TRBD1|TRBJ2-3|NA|TRBV20-1
TGCAGTGCTGGGACAGGGGGCGCACATACTCAGTATTTT
CSAGTGGAHTQYF
>14|NA|TRBJ1-5|few|TRBV6-1
TGTGCCAGCAGTCAACAGAGTAGCAATCAGCCCCAGCATTTT
CASSQQSSNQPQHF
>15|TRBD1|TRBJ1-5|NA|TRBV11-2
TGTGCCAGCAGCTTAGCGGGACAGAGCAATCAGCCCCAGGATTTT
CASSLAGQSNQPQDF
>16|NA|TRBJ2-3|NA|TRBV7-9
TGTGCCATCAGCTTGCGGCGGGACGCCTTCACAGATACGCAGTATTTT
CAISLRRDAFTDTQYF
>14|NA|TRBJ2-7|NA|TRBV4-3
TGCGCCAGCAGCCAAGATCTACATGGGTACGAGCAGTACTTC
CASSQDLHGYEQYF
>14|TRBD2|TRBJ2-7|NA|TRBV20-1
TGCACTGCTAGAGTGGGGACTAAATCCTATGAGCAGTACTTC
CTARVGTKSYEQYF
>15|TRBD2|TRBJ2-1|many|TRBV4-1
TGCGCCAGCAGCCAGGGACTAGCGGGAGAAAATGAGCAGTTCTTC
CASSQGLAGENEQFF
>14|NA|TRBJ2-1|NA|TRBV20-1
TGCAGTGCTATAGAAGGGGGGGCTATAAATGAGCAGATCTTC
CSAIEGGAINEQIF
>14|NA|TRBJ2-5|many|TRBV6-2/TRBV6-3
TGTGCCAGCAGTCCCGGAAAGGGAGTAGAGACCCAGTACTTC
CASSPGKGVETQYF
>13|NA|TRBJ1-5|few|TRBV29-1
TGCAGCATCCACGGCGGAGGCAATCAGCCCCAGCATTTT
CSIHGGGNQPQHF
>16|TRBD2|TRBJ2-3|many|TRBV4-2
TGTGCCAGCAGCCGAAATCTAGCGGGGGGGCCAGATACGCAGTATTTT
CASSRNLAGGPDTQYF
>15|TRBD1|TRBJ1-5|NA|TRBV20-1
TGCAATATCGAGGACAGGGGGCTTGTCAATCAGCCCCAGCATTTT
CNIEDRGLVNQPQHF
>17|TRBD1|TRBJ2-5|NA|TRBV5-4
TGTGCCAGCAGCTCGAGTCCCCTGGGACAGGGGGGAGAGACCCTGTACTTC
CASSSSPLGQGGETLYF
>13|NA|TRBJ2-3|NA|TRBV5-6
TGTGCCAGCAGTTTATACAGGACAGATACGCAGTATTTT
CASSLYRTDTQYF
>16|TRBD1|TRBJ2-1|NA|TRBV11-1
TGTGCCAGCAACCATGCCGGGTCAGGGGGCTACAATGAGCAGTTTTTC
CASNHAGSGGYNEQFF
>16|TRBD2|TRBJ2-5|NA|TRBV5-1
TGCGCCAGCAGCTTACTCCCATCTAGCGGACAAGAGACCCAGTACTTC
CASSLLPSSGQETQYF
>13|NA|TRBJ2-7|NA|TRBV20-1
TGCAATGCTAGCAGGATCTCCACCTACGAGCAGTGCTTC
CNASRISTYEQCF
>14|NA|TRBJ2-1|NA|TRBV11-2
TGTGCCAGCAGCCTAGGACGTGCCTACATTGAACAGTTCTTC
CASSLGRAYIEQFF
>17|TRBD2|TRBJ2-5|many|TRBV20-1
TGCAGTGCTAGAGGGGAGGGCGCGGGAGGGCCCTCGGAGACCCAGTACTTC
CSARGEGAGGPSETQYF
>14|NA|TRBJ1-2|many|TRBV5-4
TGTGCCAGCAGCTTGGGGACGCAGGTCTATGGCTACACCTTC
CASSLGTQVYGYTF
>16|NA|TRBJ1-6|once|TRBV20-1
TGCAGTGCTAGAGGGAGAGGGGGCTCCTATAATTCACCCCTCCACTTT
CSARGRGGSYNSPLHF
>14|NA|TRBJ2-1|once|TRBV6-5
TGTGCCAGCAGGCGAGGCGGGACGGACAATGAGCAGTTCTTC
CASRRGGTDNEQFF
>15|NA|TRBJ1-3|many|TRBV12-3/TRBV12-4
TGTGCCAGCAGTACTGAAACAGGGTTGGTAAACACCATATATTTT
CASSTETGLVNTIYF
>20|TRBD1|TRBJ1-2|NA|TRBV6-5
TGTGCCAGCAGTGAAACCCTTAGCGGACAGGGGGCTTCCCTTAACTATGACTACACCTTC
CASSETLSGQGASLNYDYTF
>15|NA|TRBJ2-2|NA|TRBV11-2
TGTGCCAGCAACCATCAAAGCGGCTACATCGGGGAGCTGTTTTTT
CASNHQSGYIGELFF
>15|NA|TRBJ1-2|NA|TRBV6-5
TGTGCCAGGAGTACCCTGAGGGCGCCCAACTATGGCTACACCTTC
CARSTLRAPNYGYTF
>14|TRBD2|TRBJ2-1|NA|TRBV20-1
TGCACTGCTGGAGATGGGGGGACTAGCGGGTCAGAGTTCTTC
CTAGDGGTSGSEFF
>15|TRBD1|TRBJ1-6|few|TRBV5-5
TGTGCCAGCAGCTTGGGGGGACAGGCATATGTACCCCTCCACTTT
CASSLGGQAYVPLHF
>13|NA|TRBJ2-2|NA|TRBV11-2
TGTGCCAGCAGCTTAGTTGAATCCGGGGAACTGCTTTTT
CASSLVESGELLF
>14|NA|TRBJ2-3|NA|TRBV20-1
TGCAGTGCCACGGGGGTAGCGGACACAGATACGCAATATTTT
CSATGVADTDTQYF
>17|NA|TRBJ2-2|NA|TRBV6-2/TRBV6-3
TGTGCCAGCAGTCGATCATTCCGGGACTCTAACACCGGGGAGCTGTTTTTT
CASSRSFRDSNTGELFF
>12|NA|TRBJ2-5|NA|TRBV10-3
TGTGCCATCAGTCAGGGAGGAGAGACCCAGTACTTC
CAISQGGETQYF
>16|TRBD1|TRBJ2-3|many|TRBV6-2/TRBV6-3
TGTGCCAGCAGTTCGACCGGGACAGGAGGGGGAGATACGCAGTATTTT
CASSSTGTGGGDTQYF
>16|TRBD2|TRBJ2-7|NA|TRBV6-1
TGTGCCAGCAGTGAAGGAAGAGCTAGCGGGAGATACGAGCAGTACTTC
CASSEGRASGRYEQYF
>13|NA|TRBJ1-5|many|TRBV12-3/TRBV12-4
TGTGCCACAACCGGGGGGGGCAATCAGCCCCAGCATTTT
CATTGGGNQPQHF
>14|NA|TRBJ1-2|NA|TRBV5-5
TGTGCCAGCAGCTTGCACCAAATAATACAGGGCTACACCTTC
CASSLHQIIQGYTF
>15|NA|TRBJ2-2|NA|TRBV6-5
TGTGTCAGCAGTGGGGCAGGGCTATTAGCCGGGGAGCTGTTTTTT
CVSSGAGLLAGELFF